Presented here are 32 T cell receptor beta chains from one specimen sequenced in a study of radiation and T cells in renal cell carcinoma (dated by TCRdb to the early 2020s). The method behind the library was the immunoSEQ multiplex PCR assay. This is the immuneACCESS table as TCRdb keeps it, with only in-frame sequences that have V and J called. A part of the clones is gone; compared with another copy, unresolved V genes explain less than half, and the rest is unexplained. The sample table shows 160,000 or so clones, and over 80% are seen once. Roughly 13% of the sample is in the top ten clones. In the paper's terms, the time point label means: blood 2 weeks post-SBRT. This sample's treatment or condition label indicates: 15 Gy SBRT to primary tumor, nephrectomy 4 weeks later. The material sequenced was blood, taken from a patient whose treatment included radiotherapy and nephrectomy. These receptors were collected from a woman aged 50 to 65 with renal cell carcinoma.

This chain links TRBV30 with TRBJ1-5; TRBD1 is a possible D gene (5 bases). This CDR3 has 14 amino acids. V lost 3 bases to trimming and J lost 7 bases, with 16 bases between them. Germline CDR1 reads GTSNPN; CDR2 reads SVGIG (reference sequence). In DNA, the CDR3 is TGTGCCTGGAGGGGACCTTCCGGCGGGCAGCCCCAGCATTTT. Translation gives CAWRGPSGGQPQHF.

This clone has just one count. J is TRBJ1-4 and V is TRBV15; D is ambiguous. This CDR3 contains 14 residues. V was shortened by 0 bases and J by 7 bases, with 9 bases between the two germline ends. Per germline, CDR1 LNHNV and CDR2 YYDKDF (reference sequence). The CDR3 here is CATSRDTEGEKLFF. DNA of the CDR3: TGTGCCACCAGCAGAGACACGGAAGGTGAAAAACTGTTTTTT.

This clone appeared once. V usage is TRBV9 and J usage is TRBJ2-1; TRBD2 agrees at 9 bases. The V and J ends lost 5 bases and 6 bases, in that order; junction bases with no gene match: 12. Germline V gene data show CDR1 as SGDLS and CDR2 as YYNGEE. The CDR3 is 16 residues long. The CDR3 loop reads CASSTSGLAGTNEQFF. The DNA for the CDR3 is TGTGCCAGCAGTACCTCTGGGCTAGCGGGGACCAATGAGCAGTTCTTC.

This chain connects TRBV19 to TRBJ2-5; 7 nucleotides agree with TRBD2. Germline CDR1 LNHDA, CDR2 SQIVND (reference sequence). CDR3 length equals 14 residues. Trimming removed 7 bases from V and 1 base from J; junction bases left unmatched: 6. The CDR3 nucleotides read TGTGCCAGTACGCCTAGCGGAGTCCAAGAGACCCAGTACTTC. Its translation: CASTPSGVQETQYF.

The chain couples TRBV9 to TRBJ2-2; 8 bases agree with TRBD1. Germline CDR1 and CDR2: SGDLS and YYNGEE. The trim removed 5 bases at V and 6 bases at J, leaving 9 bases unmatched. The CDR3 sequence is 15 residues long. The CDR3 sequence: CASSRMTGDSGELFF. The CDR3 coding sequence is TGTGCCAGCAGTCGAATGACAGGGGATTCCGGGGAGCTGTTTTTT.

This chain uses TRBV6-5 with TRBJ1-4; 8 positions agree with TRBD1. In germline, CDR1 is MNHEY, CDR2 SVGAGI. V was pared by 7 bases and J by 4 bases, with 8 bases of the junction left unmatched. The CDR3 sequence is 15 residues long. The CDR3 region has the DNA TGTGCCAGCACCCCCGGGACAGGAAGTAATGAAAAACTGTTTTTT. Its translation: CASTPGTGSNEKLFF.

V is TRBV10-2 and J is TRBJ2-7, with no clear D. V was shortened by 10 bases and J by 6 bases, with 13 bases between the two germline ends. The CDR3 is 11 residues long. The V gene's germline CDR1 is WSHSY and CDR2 SAAADI. DNA for the CDR3: TGCGCCACTACGGGCCTCGGCGAGCAGTACTTC. Its translation: CATTGLGEQYF.

The chain recombines TRBV5-1 with TRBJ1-1; D remains unclear. The CDR3 runs to 14 residues. Germline V CDR1 and CDR2: SGHRS, YFSETQ. V shed 2 bases and J shed 4 bases, with 12 bases lying between them. The CDR3 sequence is CASSFEAGVTEAFF. The CDR3 coding sequence is TGCGCCAGCAGCTTTGAAGCCGGAGTCACTGAAGCTTTCTTT.

This clone was picked up one time. J is TRBJ2-3 and V is TRBV7-2; 9 bases are shared with TRBD2. V shed 4 bases, J shed 0 bases, and the junction held 8 bases outside the gene matches. This CDR3 has 17 amino acids. Germline V gene lookup returns CDR1 SGHTA and CDR2 FQGNSA. The CDR3 nucleotides are TGTGCCAGCAGCTCCCCCTCTAGCGGGGTTAGCACAGATACGCAGTATTTT. Translated: CASSSPSSGVSTDTQYF.

The chain employs TRBV5-4 and TRBJ1-1, with D hard to call. The length of the CDR3 is 13 residues. Germline lookup yields CDR1 SGHNT and CDR2 YYREEE (reference sequence). With 5 bases removed from V and 3 bases from J, the gap between germline ends came to 11 bases. CDR3 in DNA: TGTGCCAGCAGACGACCGGAGGACACTGAAGCTTTCTTT. It encodes CASRRPEDTEAFF.

The V and J genes are TRBV20-1 and TRBJ2-1, with D unresolved. CDR3 length: 11 residues. Germline CDR1 is DFQATT and CDR2 is SNEGSKA (reference sequence). Trimming pared 3 bases from V and 6 bases from J, leaving 6 bases between. The CDR3 DNA sequence: TGCAGTGCTAGGGTAGGCAATGAGCAGTTCTTC. Protein product: CSARVGNEQFF.

To note about this clone: Additional DNA sequences in this sample encode the identical CDR3. This chain uses TRBV19 with TRBJ2-5, with 11 bases that match TRBD1. This CDR3 region has 15 residues. V shed 6 bases, J shed 4 bases, and the junction held 7 bases outside the gene matches. Germline CDR1 and CDR2: LNHDA and SQIVND (reference sequence). The CDR3 DNA sequence: TGTGCCAGTAGCCCCGGGACAGGGGGAAGAGAGACCCAGTACTTC. Amino acids: CASSPGTGGRETQYF.

The rearrangement links TRBV11-3 to TRBJ2-3, with TRBD1 matching over 7 bases. This CDR3 is 18 amino acids long. Trimming cost V 2 bases and J 1 base; bases outside gene matches: 12. Germline V gene data show CDR1 as SGHNT and CDR2 as YENEEA. CDR3 DNA: TGTGCCAGCAGCTTACTTCCACCTCGAAGGGGGCGCACAGATACGCAGTATTTT. Protein product: CASSLLPPRRGRTDTQYF.

J is TRBJ2-5 and V is TRBV5-6, with a weak D call TRBD2 (5 bases). V was cut by 0 bases and J by 2 bases, with 17 bases left in between. The CDR3 length is 17 residues. Per the germline V gene, CDR1 is SGHDT and CDR2 is YYEEEE. The CDR3, as DNA: TGTGCCAGCAGCTTGGAAGGGTTCGCCCGACTACAAGAGACCCAGTACTTC. Translation gives CASSLEGFARLQETQYF.

This chain links TRBV7-2 with TRBJ2-1; TRBD2 agrees at 10 bases. This CDR3 comprises 14 residues. CDR1 and CDR2 from the germline V gene are SGHTA and FQGNSA. J was trimmed by 6 bases and V by 6 bases; bases with no gene match: 5. DNA of the CDR3: TGTGCCAGCAGAGAGAGCGGGGGGGCCAATGAGCAGTTCTTC. Amino acids: CASRESGGANEQFF.

The chain joins TRBV6-1 to TRBJ2-7; 8 nucleotides agree with TRBD2. CDR3 length equals 17 residues. The germline V gene has CDR1 MNHNS and CDR2 SASEGT. Losses at the gene ends were 2 bases for V and 1 base for J; bases not matched to a gene: 10. DNA of the CDR3: TGTGCCAGCAGTGAATTAGTATCTCGGGGGGGGTCCTACGAGCAGTACTTC. It yields the protein CASSELVSRGGSYEQYF.

V is TRBV29-1 and J is TRBJ2-7, with 10 bases matching TRBD1. CDR3 length: 13 residues. J gave up 3 bases and V 4 bases, and 3 bases lay outside the gene matches. Germline lookup yields CDR1 SQVTM and CDR2 ANQGSEA. CDR3 nucleotide sequence: TGCAGCGTTGGGTGGACAGGGGGCTACGAGCAGTACTTC. Translation gives CSVGWTGGYEQYF.

V is TRBV19 and J is TRBJ2-7, with 7 bases matching TRBD1. V was clipped by 3 bases and J by 3 bases; unmatched bases: 11. CDR1 and CDR2 from the germline V gene are LNHDA and SQIVND (reference sequence). There are 16 residues in the CDR3. CDR3 sequence: CASSMTRDSIYYEQYF. CDR3 coding DNA: TGTGCCAGTAGTATGACCCGGGACAGCATTTACTACGAGCAGTACTTC.

In this sample, this clone turned up once. The chain employs TRBV6-5 and TRBJ2-3; TRBD1 is a possible D gene (5 bases). Looked up from germline, CDR1 is MNHEY and CDR2 is SVGAGI. The CDR3 loop spans 13 amino acids. The germline V and J ends were trimmed by 0 bases and 11 bases, with 12 bases remaining between them. The CDR3 DNA sequence: TGTGCCAGCAGTTACTCGGGCAGGGTTAAGCAGTATTTT. Its protein product is CASSYSGRVKQYF.

The chain combines TRBV6-1 with TRBJ2-1, with TRBD2 identical over 8 bases. Germline V gives CDR1 MNHNS, CDR2 SASEGT. The CDR3 is made up of 15 amino acids. Trimming cost V 9 bases and J 2 bases; bases outside gene matches: 9. Here the CDR3 reads CASRRAGGPYNEQFF. Here the CDR3 DNA reads TGTGCCAGTCGAAGGGCGGGGGGCCCCTACAATGAGCAGTTCTTC.

A single count supports this clone. The V call is TRBV5-8, the J call TRBJ1-5; 8 positions match TRBD1. V was clipped by 1 base and J by 2 bases; unmatched bases: 11. Germline values: CDR1 SGHTS, CDR2 YDEGEE. The CDR3 is 18 residues long. The CDR3 sequence: CASSLMRGTGGRNQPQHF. CDR3 in DNA: TGTGCCAGCAGCTTGATGCGCGGGACAGGCGGTCGCAATCAGCCCCAGCATTTT.

The chain employs TRBV7-2 and TRBJ2-5; TRBD2 agrees at 13 bases. Germline CDR1 SGHTA, CDR2 FQGNSA. CDR3 length: 16 residues. The J segment lost 4 bases and the V segment lost 0 bases, leaving 2 bases of the junction unmatched. The CDR3 sequence is CASSLAGLAGTETQYF. The CDR3 DNA is TGTGCCAGCAGCTTAGCGGGACTAGCGGGGACAGAGACCCAGTACTTC.

CDR3: CASRPPRNTEAFF. The CDR3 nucleotides read TGTGCCAGCAGGCCACCCCGGAACACTGAAGCTTTCTTT. The chain links TRBV6-5 to TRBJ1-1; unclear D gene. V lost 6 bases and J lost 1, with 9 bases in between. CDR1 is MNHEY and CDR2 is SVGAGI in the germline V gene. The CDR3 is made up of 13 amino acids.

The chain carries TRBV9 and TRBJ2-2; tentative D call: TRBD2 (6 bases). Germline values: CDR1 SGDLS, CDR2 YYNGEE. This CDR3 has 15 amino acids. Trimming took 4 bases from V and 2 from J, leaving 12 bases between them. The CDR3 here is CASSPIAANTGELFF. DNA for the CDR3: TGTGCCAGCAGCCCAATAGCGGCAAACACCGGGGAGCTGTTTTTT.

The chain has TRBV4-3 and TRBJ1-3, with no clear D. The V and J ends lost 0 bases and 2 bases respectively, with 17 bases between them. This CDR3 is 18 amino acids long. In germline, CDR1 is LGHNA, CDR2 YSLEER. This CDR3 is CASSQDLGGVAAGNTIYF. For the CDR3, the DNA is TGCGCCAGCAGCCAAGATCTAGGCGGCGTGGCGGCTGGAAACACCATATATTTT.

This sequence joins TRBV12-5 and TRBJ1-6; D remains ambiguous. Between the trimmed V and J ends, which lost 1 base and 5 bases, there was a span of 6 bases. The CDR3 is made up of 14 amino acids. Looked up from germline, CDR1 is LGHNT and CDR2 is FRNRAP. The CDR3 DNA follows: TGTGCTAGTGGTTTGGGGCGGAATAATTCACCCCTCCACTTT. Translated, it gives CASGLGRNNSPLHF.

The gene calls are TRBV11-3 and TRBJ2-7; no clear D gene. CDR1 is SGHNT and CDR2 is YENEEA in the germline V gene. The CDR3 sequence is 12 residues long. V dropped 6 bases and J dropped 7 bases, with 13 bases sitting between them. In DNA form, the CDR3 reads TGTGCCAGCAGTCCTAGAATGGGTGAGCAGTACTTC. Encoded protein: CASSPRMGEQYF.

This rearrangement joins TRBV29-1 to TRBJ1-2; no clear D gene. V shed 1 base and J shed 1 base, with 4 bases lying between them. This CDR3 comprises 12 residues. From germline, CDR1 is SQVTM and CDR2 ANQGSEA. The CDR3 DNA reads as TGCAGCGTTGAAGGGAATAACTATGGCTACACCTTC. Its protein is CSVEGNNYGYTF.

V is TRBV27 and J is TRBJ2-7; possible D gene TRBD2, 5 bases. The CDR3 has 14 amino acids. With 4 bases removed from V and 5 bases from J, the gap between germline ends came to 15 bases. Germline V gene lookup returns CDR1 MNHEY and CDR2 SMNVEV (reference sequence). CDR3 coding DNA: TGTGCCAGCAGTTCGGTCGGGAAAGGAAACGAGCAGTACTTC. Protein product: CASSSVGKGNEQYF.

This clone was recorded only once. This chain connects TRBV18 to TRBJ1-1; a possible D gene is TRBD1 (5 bases). CDR3 length: 15 amino acids. With 2 bases removed from V and 1 base from J, the gap between germline ends came to 11 bases. The germline V gene encodes CDR1 KGHSH and CDR2 LQKENI. CDR3 sequence reads: CASSPGGKQNTEAFF. The CDR3 DNA reads TGTGCCAGCTCACCAGGGGGTAAGCAGAACACTGAAGCTTTCTTT.

The chain combines TRBV5-5 with TRBJ1-3, with D unclear. With 0 bases removed from V and 3 bases from J, the gap between germline ends came to 7 bases. This CDR3 comprises 14 residues. The germline V gene has CDR1 SGHKS and CDR2 YYEKEE (reference sequence). CDR3 loop: CASSLVVDGNTIYF. The CDR3 nucleotides are TGTGCCAGCAGCTTGGTTGTAGATGGAAACACCATATATTTT.

The chain employs TRBV12-5 and TRBJ1-2, with 7 positions matching TRBD1. Trimming removed 6 bases from V and 8 bases from J; junction bases left unmatched: 18. The germline V gene encodes CDR1 LGHNT and CDR2 FRNRAP. This CDR3 is built from 16 residues. The CDR3 DNA sequence: TGTGCTAGTGGCCCAACCCCACAGGGGAACCTTTTGGGCTACACCTTC. Its protein is CASGPTPQGNLLGYTF.